The source of this T cell receptor (beta chain) is a study of blood T cell repertoires in COVID-19. The V gene's germline CDR1 is MNHEY and CDR2 SMNVEV (reference sequence). The CDR3 has 16 residues. Trimming took 6 bases from V and 5 from J; bases not matched to a gene: 4. Per the authors' pipeline: Researchers report that nucleated cell counts were estimated from reference gene primer amplification. Data came from immunoSEQ multiplex PCR; TCRdb stores just in-frame clones and leaves some out. That table is the source of V, J and clone size, and D and trimming were worked out from the DNA. Counted here are around 210,000 clones, around 82% occurring once; the ten biggest clones make up roughly 6%.

The clonotype was recovered from a woman aged 70-85 years with acute or convalescent COVID-19. Sequences were obtained from peripheral blood. The V and J genes are TRBV27 and TRBJ2-2; TRBD2 agrees at 15 bases. For the CDR3, the DNA is TGTGCCAGCAGAAGGACTAGCGGGAGGGGGACCGGGGAGCTGTTTTTT. Protein sequence: CASRRTSGRGTGELFF.